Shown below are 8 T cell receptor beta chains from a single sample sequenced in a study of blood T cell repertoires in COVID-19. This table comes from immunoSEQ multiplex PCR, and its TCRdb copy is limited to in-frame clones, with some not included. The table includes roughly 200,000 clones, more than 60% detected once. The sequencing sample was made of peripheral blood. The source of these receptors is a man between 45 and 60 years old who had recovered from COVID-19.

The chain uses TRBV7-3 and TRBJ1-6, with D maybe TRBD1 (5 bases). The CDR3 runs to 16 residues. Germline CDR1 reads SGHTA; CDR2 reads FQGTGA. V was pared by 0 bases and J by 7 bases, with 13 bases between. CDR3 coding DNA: TGTGCCAGCAGCTTAACGAGCGCTGGGGGGAATTCACCCCTCCACTTT. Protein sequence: CASSLTSAGGNSPLHF.

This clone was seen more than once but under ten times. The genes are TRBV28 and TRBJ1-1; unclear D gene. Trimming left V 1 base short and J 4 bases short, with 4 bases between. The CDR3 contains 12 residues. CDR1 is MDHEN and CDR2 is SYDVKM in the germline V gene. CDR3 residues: CASSLSVTEAFF. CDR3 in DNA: TGTGCCAGCAGTTTATCGGTCACTGAAGCTTTCTTT.

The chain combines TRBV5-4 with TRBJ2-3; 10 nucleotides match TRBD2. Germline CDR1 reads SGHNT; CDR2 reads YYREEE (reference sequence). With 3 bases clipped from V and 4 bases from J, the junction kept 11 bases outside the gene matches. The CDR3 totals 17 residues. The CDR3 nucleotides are TGTGCCAGCAGCTCCCCGGAAAGCGGGAGGGCCTCAGATACGCAGTATTTT. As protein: CASSSPESGRASDTQYF. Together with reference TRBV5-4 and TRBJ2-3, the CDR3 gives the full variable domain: ETGVTQSPTHLIKTRGQQVTLRCSSQSGHNTVSWYQQALGQGPQFIFQYYREEENGRGNFPPRFSGLQFPNYSSELNVNALELDDSALYLCASSSPESGRASDTQYFGPGTRLTVL.

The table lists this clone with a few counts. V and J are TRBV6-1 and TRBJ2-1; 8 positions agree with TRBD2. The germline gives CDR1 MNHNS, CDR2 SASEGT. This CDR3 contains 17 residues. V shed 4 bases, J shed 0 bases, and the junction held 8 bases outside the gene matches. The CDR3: CASSGRLATNSYNEQFF. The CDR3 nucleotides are TGTGCCAGCAGTGGGAGACTAGCGACAAACTCCTACAATGAGCAGTTCTTC.

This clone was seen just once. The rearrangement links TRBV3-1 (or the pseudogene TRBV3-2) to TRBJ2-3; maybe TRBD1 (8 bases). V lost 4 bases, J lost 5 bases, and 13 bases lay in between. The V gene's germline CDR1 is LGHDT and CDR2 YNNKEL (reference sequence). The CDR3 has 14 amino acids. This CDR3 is CASSPAGQVDTQYF. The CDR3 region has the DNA TGTGCCAGCAGCCCAGCGGGACAGGTAGATACGCAGTATTTT.

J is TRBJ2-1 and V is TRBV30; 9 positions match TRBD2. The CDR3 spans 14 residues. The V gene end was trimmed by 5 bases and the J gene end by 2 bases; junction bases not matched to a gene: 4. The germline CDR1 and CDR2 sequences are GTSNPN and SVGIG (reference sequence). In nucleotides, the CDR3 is TGTGCCTGGCATATAGCGGGAGCCTACAATGAGCAGTTCTTC. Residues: CAWHIAGAYNEQFF.

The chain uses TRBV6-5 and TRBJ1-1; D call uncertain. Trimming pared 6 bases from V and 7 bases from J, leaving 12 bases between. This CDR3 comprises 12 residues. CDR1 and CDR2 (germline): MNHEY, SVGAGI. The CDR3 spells CASRHQRSEAFF. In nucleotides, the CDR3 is TGTGCCAGCAGACACCAGAGGAGTGAAGCTTTCTTT.

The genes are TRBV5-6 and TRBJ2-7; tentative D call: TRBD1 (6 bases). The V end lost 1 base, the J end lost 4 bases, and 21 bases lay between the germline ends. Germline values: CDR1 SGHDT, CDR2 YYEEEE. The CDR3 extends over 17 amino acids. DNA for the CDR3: TGTGCCAGCAGCTTGACAGGGATCGACGGGCTACAGTACGAGCAGTACTTC. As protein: CASSLTGIDGLQYEQYF. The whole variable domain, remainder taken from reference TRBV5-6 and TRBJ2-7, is DAGVTQSPTHLIKTRGQQVTLRCSPKSGHDTVSWYQQALGQGPQFIFQYYEEEERQRGNFPDRFSGHQFPNYSSELNVNALLLGDSALYLCASSLTGIDGLQYEQYFGPGTRLTVT.